These T cell receptor beta chains were read from a single sample in a study of shared clonotypes between healthy human individuals. Here immunoSEQ multiplex PCR was the method, and the copy in TCRdb shows in-frame clones only, minus some. Here the sample spans around 620,000 clones, roughly 95% being singletons. Sequencing was done on a sample of naive CD8+ T cells sorted from blood. All receptors derive from a woman in her 30s in good health. CDR3s include the opening cysteine and the closing phenylalanine or tryptophan. A D gene is named only where the DNA matches it firmly. Some rows have no size entry. The others give once, few or many, or a class for an expanded clone.

CDR3 protein: CASSPLDRKGHTGELFF; CDR3 DNA: TGTGCCAGCTCACCTCTGGACAGGAAGGGGCACACCGGGGAGCTGTTTTTT; D gene: TRBD1; J gene: TRBJ2-2; clone size: NA; V gene: TRBV18
CDR3 protein: CASSEFAISSYNEQFF; CDR3 DNA: TGTGCCAGCAGCGAATTCGCGATAAGCTCCTACAATGAGCAGTTCTTC; D gene: NA; J gene: TRBJ2-1; clone size: NA; V gene: TRBV7-8
CDR3 protein: CASGGVDSNQPQHF; CDR3 DNA: TGTGCCAGCGGAGGGGTAGATAGCAATCAGCCCCAGCATTTT; D gene: NA; J gene: TRBJ1-5; clone size: NA; V gene: TRBV2
CDR3 protein: CASSLGISYEQYF; CDR3 DNA: TGTGCCAGCAGCTTGGGCATCTCCTACGAGCAGTACTTC; D gene: NA; J gene: TRBJ2-7; clone size: few; V gene: TRBV11-2
CDR3 protein: CASSGDKTAMNTEAFF; CDR3 DNA: TGTGCCAGCAGCGGAGATAAGACAGCGATGAACACTGAAGCTTTCTTT; D gene: NA; J gene: TRBJ1-1; clone size: NA; V gene: TRBV9
CDR3 protein: CASSDRSDNEQFF; CDR3 DNA: TGTGCCAGCAGTGACCGGTCGGACAATGAGCAGTTCTTC; D gene: NA; J gene: TRBJ2-1; clone size: NA; V gene: TRBV6-4
CDR3 protein: CASSLGRISDLNTEAFF; CDR3 DNA: TGTGCCAGCAGCTTAGGCCGTATATCGGACCTGAACACTGAAGCTTTCTTT; D gene: NA; J gene: TRBJ1-1; clone size: NA; V gene: TRBV7-2
CDR3 protein: CASSPVDPGIGTEAFF; CDR3 DNA: TGTGCCAGCAGCCCCGTAGACCCAGGGATTGGGACTGAAGCTTTCTTT; D gene: NA; J gene: TRBJ1-1; clone size: NA; V gene: TRBV2
CDR3 protein: CASSQIAGGFNEQFF; CDR3 DNA: TGTGCCAGCAGTCAGATAGCGGGAGGGTTCAATGAGCAGTTCTTC; D gene: TRBD2; J gene: TRBJ2-1; clone size: NA; V gene: TRBV27
CDR3 protein: CASSIGPRDYEQYF; CDR3 DNA: TGTGCCAGTAGTATCGGCCCCAGGGACTACGAGCAGTACTTC; D gene: NA; J gene: TRBJ2-7; clone size: NA; V gene: TRBV19
CDR3 protein: CASSQQDNEQFF; CDR3 DNA: TGCGCCAGCAGCCAACAGGACAATGAGCAGTTCTTC; D gene: NA; J gene: TRBJ2-1; clone size: NA; V gene: TRBV5-1
CDR3 protein: CASRPPDASNEKLFF; CDR3 DNA: TGTGCCAGCAGGCCACCGGACGCTAGTAATGAAAAACTGTTTTTT; D gene: NA; J gene: TRBJ1-4; clone size: NA; V gene: TRBV4-2
CDR3 protein: CASSGRGEIMNTEAFF; CDR3 DNA: TGTGCCAGCAGCGGCCGAGGGGAAATCATGAACACTGAAGCTTTCTTT; D gene: NA; J gene: TRBJ1-1; clone size: NA; V gene: TRBV11-2
CDR3 protein: CASSHGSFLEQYF; CDR3 DNA: TGTGCCAGCAGCCACGGGAGTTTCTTAGAGCAGTACTTC; D gene: NA; J gene: TRBJ2-7; clone size: NA; V gene: TRBV28
CDR3 protein: CASSTGLAPYEQYF; CDR3 DNA: TGTGCCAGCAGCACGGGACTAGCCCCCTACGAGCAGTACTTC; D gene: TRBD2; J gene: TRBJ2-7; clone size: NA; V gene: TRBV5-6
CDR3 protein: CASSGGRSHYNEQFF; CDR3 DNA: TGTGCCTCTTCGGGCGGGAGATCACACTACAATGAGCAGTTCTTC; D gene: TRBD2; J gene: TRBJ2-1; clone size: NA; V gene: TRBV27
CDR3 protein: CASSEGQGGYGYTF; CDR3 DNA: TGCGCCAGCAGCGAGGGACAGGGCGGCTATGGCTACACCTTC; D gene: TRBD1; J gene: TRBJ1-2; clone size: NA; V gene: TRBV5-1
CDR3 protein: CASSTIAGAQGGNTEAFF; CDR3 DNA: TGTGCCAGCAGCACCATAGCTGGGGCCCAAGGTGGGAACACTGAAGCTTTCTTT; D gene: NA; J gene: TRBJ1-1; clone size: NA; V gene: TRBV28
CDR3 protein: CASSPTGTGSYEQYF; CDR3 DNA: TGTGCCAGCAGCCCGACCGGGACAGGGTCCTACGAGCAGTACTTC; D gene: TRBD1; J gene: TRBJ2-7; clone size: NA; V gene: TRBV11-3
CDR3 protein: CASTNTRGLWFF; CDR3 DNA: TGTGCCAGCACAAATACCAGGGGGCTTTGGTTCTTC; D gene: TRBD1; J gene: TRBJ2-1; clone size: NA; V gene: TRBV6-5
CDR3 protein: CASSRDRRNEQYF; CDR3 DNA: TGTGCCAGCAGCCGGGACAGAAGGAACGAGCAGTACTTC; D gene: TRBD1; J gene: TRBJ2-7; clone size: NA; V gene: TRBV14
CDR3 protein: CASADYEQYF; CDR3 DNA: TGCGCCAGCGCAGACTACGAGCAGTACTTC; D gene: NA; J gene: TRBJ2-7; clone size: NA; V gene: TRBV10-2
CDR3 protein: CASSPQTGSVYEQYF; CDR3 DNA: TGTGCCAGCAGCCCCCAGACAGGGTCTGTCTACGAGCAGTACTTC; D gene: TRBD1; J gene: TRBJ2-7; clone size: NA; V gene: TRBV7-9
CDR3 protein: CASSLAGSSYNEQFF; CDR3 DNA: TGTGCCAGCAGCTTAGCGGGAAGCTCCTACAATGAGCAGTTCTTC; D gene: NA; J gene: TRBJ2-1; clone size: NA; V gene: TRBV7-6
CDR3 protein: CASRFPGGAGTDTQYF; CDR3 DNA: TGTGCCAGCCGCTTCCCAGGGGGCGCTGGGACAGATACGCAGTATTTT; D gene: TRBD1; J gene: TRBJ2-3; clone size: NA; V gene: TRBV28
CDR3 protein: CASSVGGLAAYNEQFF; CDR3 DNA: TGTGCCAGCAGCGTAGGGGGCTTAGCGGCTTACAATGAGCAGTTCTTC; D gene: NA; J gene: TRBJ2-1; clone size: NA; V gene: TRBV9
CDR3 protein: CASRPLPGQNNEQFF; CDR3 DNA: TGTGCCAGCAGACCACTACCGGGACAAAACAATGAGCAGTTCTTC; D gene: NA; J gene: TRBJ2-1; clone size: NA; V gene: TRBV2
CDR3 protein: CASSPTLRDEQYF; CDR3 DNA: TGTGCCAGCAGTCCCACCCTCCGGGACGAGCAGTACTTC; D gene: NA; J gene: TRBJ2-7; clone size: once; V gene: TRBV28
CDR3 protein: CASSPRAGGYNEQFF; CDR3 DNA: TGTGCCAGCAGTCCCCGGGCAGGGGGCTACAATGAGCAGTTCTTC; D gene: TRBD1; J gene: TRBJ2-1; clone size: NA; V gene: TRBV27
CDR3 protein: CASSWGTAHPSQPQHF; CDR3 DNA: TGTGCCAGCAGTTGGGGGACAGCCCACCCCAGTCAGCCCCAGCATTTT; D gene: TRBD1; J gene: TRBJ1-5; clone size: NA; V gene: TRBV28
CDR3 protein: CATSRDRFTGAYEQYF; CDR3 DNA: TGTGCCACCAGCAGAGATAGGTTTACAGGGGCCTACGAGCAGTACTTC; D gene: TRBD1; J gene: TRBJ2-7; clone size: NA; V gene: TRBV15
CDR3 protein: CASSYSAQYNEQFF; CDR3 DNA: TGCGCCAGCAGCTATTCAGCGCAATACAATGAGCAGTTCTTC; D gene: NA; J gene: TRBJ2-1; clone size: once; V gene: TRBV4-1
CDR3 protein: CASSDLAGQPYEQYF; CDR3 DNA: TGCGCCAGCAGTGACCTTGCGGGACAGCCCTACGAGCAGTACTTC; D gene: NA; J gene: TRBJ2-7; clone size: once; V gene: TRBV4-1
CDR3 protein: CASSQRLAGGEQYF; CDR3 DNA: TGTGCCAGCAGCCAAAGACTAGCGGGAGGCGAGCAGTACTTC; D gene: TRBD2; J gene: TRBJ2-7; clone size: NA; V gene: TRBV13
CDR3 protein: CASSDGGLAESADTQYF; CDR3 DNA: TGCGCCAGCAGTGATGGGGGACTAGCGGAGTCCGCAGATACGCAGTATTTT; D gene: TRBD2; J gene: TRBJ2-3; clone size: NA; V gene: TRBV10-1
CDR3 protein: CASSFVGRRGDDEQYF; CDR3 DNA: TGTGCCAGCAGTTTTGTAGGGAGGCGCGGTGACGACGAGCAGTACTTC; D gene: NA; J gene: TRBJ2-7; clone size: NA; V gene: TRBV28
CDR3 protein: CASSLGGLYEQYF; CDR3 DNA: TGTGCCAGCAGCTTGGGTGGCCTGTACGAGCAGTACTTC; D gene: NA; J gene: TRBJ2-7; clone size: NA; V gene: TRBV5-4
CDR3 protein: CASSLEGPGYEQYF; CDR3 DNA: TGTGCCAGCAGTCTCGAAGGGCCAGGGTACGAGCAGTACTTC; D gene: NA; J gene: TRBJ2-7; clone size: NA; V gene: TRBV5-8
CDR3 protein: CASRRGGNQPQHF; CDR3 DNA: TGTGCCAGCAGGAGAGGGGGCAATCAGCCCCAGCATTTT; D gene: NA; J gene: TRBJ1-5; clone size: NA; V gene: TRBV2
CDR3 protein: CASSAGGGAYEQYF; CDR3 DNA: TGTGCCAGTAGTGCAGGAGGCGGGGCATACGAGCAGTACTTC; D gene: NA; J gene: TRBJ2-7; clone size: NA; V gene: TRBV19
CDR3 protein: CASSYGQGSTDTQYF; CDR3 DNA: TGTGCCAGCAGCTACGGACAAGGTTCCACAGATACGCAGTATTTT; D gene: NA; J gene: TRBJ2-3; clone size: NA; V gene: TRBV7-9
CDR3 protein: CASSLAALAGREQYF; CDR3 DNA: TGTGCCAGCAGCTTGGCCGCACTAGCGGGACGCGAGCAGTACTTC; D gene: TRBD2; J gene: TRBJ2-7; clone size: NA; V gene: TRBV5-6
CDR3 protein: CASSEREGPSEQFF; CDR3 DNA: TGTGCCAGCAGCGAGCGGGAGGGCCCGTCTGAGCAGTTCTTC; D gene: TRBD2; J gene: TRBJ2-1; clone size: NA; V gene: TRBV13
CDR3 protein: CSAQDRNSPLHF; CDR3 DNA: TGCAGCGCCCAGGACAGAAATTCACCCCTCCACTTT; D gene: NA; J gene: TRBJ1-6; clone size: NA; V gene: TRBV29-1
CDR3 protein: CASSESEGIYGYTF; CDR3 DNA: TGTGCCAGCAGTGAATCTGAGGGAATATATGGCTACACCTTC; D gene: NA; J gene: TRBJ1-2; clone size: NA; V gene: TRBV25-1
CDR3 protein: CASSVGANYGYTF; CDR3 DNA: TGTGCCAGCAGTGTGGGGGCTAACTATGGCTACACCTTC; D gene: NA; J gene: TRBJ1-2; clone size: NA; V gene: TRBV2